This TCR beta chain is from a study of shared clonotypes between healthy human individuals. This CDR3 region has 16 residues. The V end was cut by 0 bases, the J end by 0 bases, with 7 bases between. The germline V gene encodes CDR1 SGHRS and CDR2 YFSETQ. The assay was immunoSEQ multiplex PCR, and TCRdb's table has in-frame clones only and misses some. The sample lists fewer than 2.5 million clones; more than 85% were seen once. The sample was naive CD4+ T cells from PBMCs. Subset: CD45RA+ positively selected. J is TRBJ2-6 and V is TRBV5-1; D may be TRBD1 (5 bases). This receptor was taken from a man aged 18 to 29 in good health. Some clones in this sample may be carry-over from other donors' samples. The CDR3 nucleotides are TGCGCCAGCAGCTTGGGACAGCTCTCTGGGGCCAACGTCCTGACTTTC. Its protein is CASSLGQLSGANVLTF.